This TCR beta chain stems from a study of T cell changes during pregnancy in multiple sclerosis. CDR1 and CDR2 from the germline V gene are SGDLS and YYNGEE. The J segment lost 0 bases and the V segment lost 0 bases, leaving 9 bases of the junction unmatched. The CDR3 has 19 amino acids. This clone was detected once. The table came from immunoSEQ multiplex PCR; TCRdb's copy has only in-frame clones and leaves some out. The data hold around 34,000 clones, with around 90% observed a single time. The TCR comes from a female donor with multiple sclerosis, enrolled in a pregnancy study. V usage is TRBV9 and J usage is TRBJ2-3, with 11 bases fitting TRBD2. The sample here was CD4+ T cells from peripheral blood mononuclear cells, taken in the second trimester of pregnancy. The CDR3 loop is CASSVEASGRPSSTDTQYF. CDR3 DNA: TGTGCCAGCAGCGTAGAGGCTAGCGGGAGGCCCTCTAGCACAGATACGCAGTATTTT.